Included here is one T cell receptor (beta chain) sequence, with context. The specificity of this receptor is unknown. Base qualities are missing; no much larger clone stands one base away. Participants in the prospective study were enrolled through a virtual design, were aged about 18 to 90 years, and lived in roughly 24 United States geographic areas. In the prospective study, cohorts were assigned on the basis of participant-reported clinical history obtained from a screening survey and a study questionnaire. In the prospective study, whole blood, serum and a nasopharyngeal or oropharyngeal swab were collected from each participant by mobile phlebotomists. Over a 2-month period, participants in the prospective study had the option of providing additional blood draws and questionnaires. Blood samples from the prospective study were shipped frozen or at room temperature prior to DNA extraction.

This entry belongs to a study of blood T cell repertoires in COVID-19 (TCRdb year 2020). Study-wide context: Recovered participants in ImmuneRACE Cohort 3 were defined by two consecutive negative NP/OP PCR tests, clearance by a healthcare professional, or resolution of symptoms. The collaborator samples originated in the United States, Italy and Spain and spanned the acute and convalescent phases of COVID-19. The material from the prospective study consisted of cDNA or gDNA derived from T cells, B-cell-depleted T cells, or PBMCs. The dataset comprised deeply sampled blood TCRbeta repertoires from subjects exposed to, actively infected with, or recovered from COVID-19. The repertoires were released in a freely available public database meant as a resource for research on the immune response to SARS-CoV-2. Samples came from the ongoing ImmuneRACE study (first 160 participants) plus 1,254 subjects from 6 global collaborators. The sample metadata nearly always contained a de-identified subject ID, COVID-19 status, age in years and sex. Where available, HLA class I and class II types were taken from metadata supplied by the sample provider and were not determined by assay-based typing.

Summary of the overall study and its limitations: The quantity of clinical and demographic metadata differed by source and by participant and was supplied without curation.

From the germline V gene (reference sequence), CDR1 is LNHDA and CDR2 is SQIVND. Trimming costs V 3 bases and J 10 bases, and their ends lie 7 bases apart. The CDR3 sequence holds 12 residues, the cysteine and phenylalanine included. Only the CDR3 region is kept as DNA, spanning 36 bases read in frame from base 1. TCRbeta CDR3 regions were amplified from genomic DNA using the immunoSEQ Assay, a bias-controlled multiplex PCR. The source study handled its data this way. The number of nucleated cells in each sample was estimated from the amplification of reference gene primers within the assay. Sequence reads were collapsed and filtered to measure the absolute abundance of every unique TCRbeta CDR3 rearrangement. Productive Simpson clonality was computed per sample as the square root of Simpson's diversity index over productive rearrangements. TCRdb carries this immuneACCESS record with in-frame sequences only. Its versions omit some clonotypes, under half of them owing to an unresolved V gene in the studies checked, with the rest unexplained. From that table come the V and J calls and clone size; the DNA was used to work out D and trimming. The sample table records 200,000 to 250,000 clones; about 90% of these occur just once. The ten biggest clones cover roughly 3.3% of the sample.

Input material: PBMCs or T cells enriched from blood (not recorded which). The chain employs TRBV19 and TRBJ1-6; no confident D gene assignment can be made. This TCR came from a woman aged 50 to 60 in a cohort exposed to, infected with or recovered from COVID-19 (not recorded which). The CDR3 region: CASSMRESPLHF. The nucleotide sequence reads TGTGCCAGTAGTATGAGGGAGTCACCCCTCCACTTT.